This T cell receptor (beta chain) comes out of a study of T cell changes during pregnancy in multiple sclerosis. Measured with immunoSEQ multiplex PCR; TCRdb has only the in-frame clones, and not every one. The sample has about 81,000 clones; roughly 95% are singletons. Here the sequenced sample was peripheral blood, taken in the third trimester of pregnancy. The TCR sequence derives from a female donor in good health, enrolled as a control in a pregnancy study.

CDR3 coding DNA: TGTGCCAGCAGTTGGTCCAGCGGGACTCTCGGGGAGCAGTACTTC. Translating it yields CASSWSSGTLGEQYF. The chain carries TRBV27 and TRBJ2-7; 7 bases agree with TRBD2. V lost 4 bases, J lost 7 bases, and 13 bases stayed unmatched. Germline CDR1 and CDR2: MNHEY and SMNVEV (reference sequence). This CDR3 region has 15 residues.